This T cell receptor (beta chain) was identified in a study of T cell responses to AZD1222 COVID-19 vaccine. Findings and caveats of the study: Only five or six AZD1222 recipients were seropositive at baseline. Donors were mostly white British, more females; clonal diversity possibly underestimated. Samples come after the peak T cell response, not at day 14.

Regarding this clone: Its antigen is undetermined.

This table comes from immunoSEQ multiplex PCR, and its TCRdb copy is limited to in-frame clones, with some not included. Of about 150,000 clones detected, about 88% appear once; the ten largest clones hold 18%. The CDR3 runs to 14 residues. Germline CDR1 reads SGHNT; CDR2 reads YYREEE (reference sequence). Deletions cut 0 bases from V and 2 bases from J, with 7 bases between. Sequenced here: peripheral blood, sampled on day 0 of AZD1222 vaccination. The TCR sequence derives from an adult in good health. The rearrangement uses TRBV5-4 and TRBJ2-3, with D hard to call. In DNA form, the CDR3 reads TGTGCCAGCAGCTTGGGGGCACTCACAGATACGCAGTATTTT. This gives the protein CASSLGALTDTQYF.